This T cell receptor (beta chain) emerged from a study of T cells of healthy individuals (dated by TCRdb to 2017 to 2018). This clonotype was counted at least ten times. Its antigen target is currently unknown. One base away there is no much larger clone; base qualities are not given. From the cysteine up to the phenylalanine, the CDR3 has a length of 15 residues. The kept DNA is CDR3 alone, 45 bases in frame from the first base. V ends up 4 bases short and J 4 bases short, with an unmatched junction base count of 2. Via the germline V gene, CDR1 is SGHTA and CDR2 FQGNSA. The library was prepared using 5' RACE. The sequencer listed for this sample is Illumina MiSeq. TCRdb reanalyzed the raw reads on its own, using fastp at Q25 for trimming and MiXCR for clone calling, and kept in-frame beta chains. Records with the same CDR3 protein are collapsed into one entry carrying the most frequent genes and DNA. Across this sample there are 60,000 to 70,000 distinct CDR3 sequences, with 15% to 20% seen only once. The ten largest make up about 4.4% of the sample.

The sequence was collected from a human donor in good health. Here the chain combines TRBV7-2 and TRBJ2-1; 12 central bases correspond to TRBD2. This receptor carries the CDR3 CASSSGLAGYNEQFF. At the DNA level, the sequence is TGTGCCAGCAGCTCAGGACTAGCGGGATACAATGAGCAGTTCTTC.